A single sample gave rise to the 19 T cell receptor beta chains below, sequenced in a study of beta chain features in type 1 diabetes. Broader study findings: Type 1 diabetes patients had TCRB CDR3s that were shorter (moderately but significantly so) in all four CD4+ subsets.

These receptors are not linked to any known antigen. The entirety of the isolated RNA underwent reverse transcription, so expressed TCRB transcripts were sequenced. Data came from immunoSEQ multiplex PCR; TCRdb stores just in-frame clones and leaves some out. The sample yields about 700,000 clones, 13% seen once. The source material was naive CD4+ T cells from blood. Receptors originate from a man between 18 and 29 years old with type 1 diabetes.

This clone was detected a few times. This chain joins TRBV5-1 and TRBJ2-1, with D hard to call. V lost 0 bases and J lost 6, with 4 bases in between. The CDR3 extends over 12 amino acids. Germline V CDR1 and CDR2: SGHRS, YFSETQ. The CDR3: CASSLEVNEQFF. The CDR3 DNA sequence: TGCGCCAGCAGCTTGGAGGTCAATGAGCAGTTCTTC.

This clone showed up just a few times. The chain is built from TRBV2 and TRBJ1-4, with 8 bases aligning to TRBD1. Germline V gene data show CDR1 as SNHLY and CDR2 as FYNNEI. The CDR3 contains 12 residues. The CDR3 bases are TGTGCAGGACAGGGACCAATTGAAAAACTGTTTTTT. Amino acids: CAGQGPIEKLFF. The complete variable domain, with remaining parts taken from reference TRBV2 and TRBJ1-4, reads EPEVTQTPSHQVTQMGQEVILRCVPISNHLYFYWYRQILGQKVEFLVSFYNNEISEKSEIFDDQFSVERPDGSNFTLKIRSTKLEDSAMYFCAGQGPIEKLFFGSGTQLSVL.

This clone was seen a handful of times. The chain links TRBV19 to TRBJ2-4, with a possible D match to TRBD1 (5 bases). Germline CDR1 and CDR2: LNHDA and SQIVND (reference sequence). The CDR3 sequence is 16 residues long. Trimming took 3 bases from V and 0 from J, leaving 12 bases between them. CDR3 nucleotides: TGTGCCAGTAGTATTGCCCGACAGCCAGCCAAAAACATTCAGTACTTC. The encoded protein is CASSIARQPAKNIQYF. Drawing the rest from reference TRBV19 and TRBJ2-4, the complete variable domain is DGGITQSPKYLFRKEGQNVTLSCEQNLNHDAMYWYRQDPGQGLRLIYYSQIVNDFQKGDIAEGYSVSREKKESFPLTVTSAQKNPTAFYLCASSIARQPAKNIQYFGAGTRLSVL.

The chain is built from TRBV5-6 and TRBJ1-2; a possible D gene is TRBD1 (5 bases). This CDR3 spans 14 amino acids. V was trimmed by 1 base and J by 2 bases, leaving 9 bases between them. Germline V lookup: CDR1 SGHDT, CDR2 YYEEEE. The CDR3 loop is CASSLTGGNYGYTF. The CDR3 nucleotides read TGTGCCAGCAGCTTGACAGGAGGAAACTATGGCTACACCTTC.

About this clone: The sample holds other DNA sequences that translate to the same CDR3. The V and J genes are TRBV30 and TRBJ1-2; D unresolved. V was cut by 0 bases and J by 7 bases, with 6 bases left in between. The CDR3 covers 11 residues. CDR1 and CDR2 from the germline V gene are GTSNPN and SVGIG (reference sequence). Written as DNA, the CDR3 is TGTGCCTGGAGTGTCCTCGGTGGCTACACCTTC. It encodes CAWSVLGGYTF. The full variable domain, completed using reference TRBV30 and TRBJ1-2, is SQTIHQWPATLVQPVGSPLSLECTVEGTSNPNLYWYRQAAGRGLQLLFYSVGIGQISSEVPQNLSASRPQDRQFILSSKKLLLSDSGFYLCAWSVLGGYTFGSGTRLTVV.

The chain employs TRBV6-1 and TRBJ2-6; D tentatively fits TRBD1 or TRBD2 (5 bases each). Germline V gene lookup returns CDR1 MNHNS and CDR2 SASEGT. V lost 5 bases to trimming and J lost 1 base, with 9 bases between them. CDR3 length: 15 amino acids. CDR3 nucleotides: TGTGCCAGCAGTCGGGGCGTGTCTGGGGCCAACGTCCTGACTTTC. As protein: CASSRGVSGANVLTF.

This clone was counted between two and nine times. This chain joins TRBV27 and TRBJ1-5, with unresolved D. This CDR3 is 13 amino acids long. V lost 6 bases and J 7 bases, leaving 13 bases between the germline ends. Germline CDR1 MNHEY, CDR2 SMNVEV (reference sequence). The CDR3 loop reads CASRPSGRQPQHF. In nucleotides, the CDR3 is TGTGCCAGCAGGCCTTCAGGTAGACAGCCCCAGCATTTT.

The chain recombines TRBV10-3 with TRBJ2-7; 9 bases line up with TRBD1. CDR1 is ENHRY, CDR2 SYGVKD, per germline. V was clipped by 5 bases and J by 4 bases; unmatched bases: 3. The CDR3 totals 13 residues. The CDR3: CAISTGGRYEQYF. CDR3 nucleotide sequence: TGTGCCATCAGTACAGGGGGCCGGTACGAGCAGTACTTC.

The V call is TRBV29-1, the J call TRBJ2-7, with D possibly being TRBD1 (5 bases). Germline CDR1 reads SQVTM; CDR2 reads ANQGSEA. The length of the CDR3 is 12 residues. Deletions cut 3 bases from V and 4 bases from J, with 10 bases between. CDR3: CSVDQGGYEQYF. CDR3 nucleotide sequence: TGCAGCGTTGACCAGGGTGGGTACGAGCAGTACTTC.

A few counts support this clone. The chain carries TRBV2 and TRBJ1-1, with a tentative D call TRBD1 (5 bases). Trimming shortened V by 0 bases and J by 4 bases, and 12 bases separated the two germline ends. Germline CDR1 is SNHLY and CDR2 is FYNNEI. The CDR3 consists of 15 residues. This CDR3 is CASSEAPQVGTEAFF. The CDR3 nucleotides are TGTGCCAGCAGTGAAGCGCCACAGGTGGGCACTGAAGCTTTCTTT.

This clone turned up a few times. The gene calls are TRBV7-9 and TRBJ2-7; D is uncertain. The CDR3 is 14 residues long. V was clipped by 3 bases and J by 0 bases, with 9 bases between them. Germline V gene lookup returns CDR1 SEHNR and CDR2 FQNEAQ (reference sequence). The CDR3 nucleotides read TGTGCCAGCAGCTTCCAGGAGATCTCCTACGAGCAGTACTTC. As protein: CASSFQEISYEQYF.

A remark on this clone: This sample also contains other DNA sequences that code for the same CDR3. The rearrangement uses TRBV30 and TRBJ2-7; D possibly matches TRBD1 or TRBD2 (6 bases each). This CDR3 contains 12 residues. CDR1 and CDR2 (germline): GTSNPN, SVGIG (reference sequence). V lost 0 bases to trimming and J lost 6 bases, with 9 bases between them. CDR3 nucleotides: TGTGCCTGGAGTGTAGGGGGGCCCGAGCAGTACTTC. It yields the protein CAWSVGGPEQYF.

The chain is built from TRBV29-1 and TRBJ1-2; D is undetermined. The V end lost 3 bases, the J end lost 2 bases, and 7 bases lay between the germline ends. Germline loops: CDR1 SQVTM, CDR2 ANQGSEA. The CDR3 spans 12 residues. CDR3 nucleotides: TGCAGCGTTGACGCAGGAAACTATGGCTACACCTTC. Its protein product is CSVDAGNYGYTF.

This clone came up a few times. This rearrangement joins TRBV7-9 to TRBJ2-7; a weak D match, TRBD2 (6 bases). The CDR3 loop spans 15 amino acids. Germline CDR1 and CDR2: SEHNR and FQNEAQ (reference sequence). Trimming removed 2 bases from V and 2 bases from J, with 13 bases in between. The CDR3 region has the DNA TGTGCCAGCAGCTTATTACGGGGGAGCCCCTACGAGCAGTACTTC. Its protein product is CASSLLRGSPYEQYF.

This chain joins TRBV7-2 and TRBJ1-1; 8 bases align to TRBD1. This CDR3 region has 15 residues. V gave up 6 bases and J gave up 0 bases; unmatched junction bases: 6. Germline values: CDR1 SGHTA, CDR2 FQGNSA. CDR3 amino acids: CASSRQGFMNTEAFF. The CDR3 coding sequence is TGTGCCAGCAGTAGACAGGGGTTCATGAACACTGAAGCTTTCTTT.

This clone has a handful of counts. The genes are TRBV10-3 and TRBJ2-2, with 7 bases matching TRBD1. Germline-derived CDR1 and CDR2 are ENHRY and SYGVKD. This CDR3 spans 14 amino acids. Trimming removed 2 bases from V and 3 bases from J; junction bases left unmatched: 0. The DNA for the CDR3 is TGTGCCATCAGTGAGCAGGGGGACACCGGGGAGCTGTTTTTT. Translation: CAISEQGDTGELFF.

The V and J genes are TRBV10-3 and TRBJ2-2; D may be TRBD1 (6 bases). The germline gives CDR1 ENHRY, CDR2 SYGVKD. Trimming took off 6 bases at V and 3 bases at J, with 14 bases between the two ends. This CDR3 is built from 15 residues. DNA of the CDR3: TGTGCCATCAGCAACAGGGTTCAAGACACCGGGGAGCTGTTTTTT. This translates into CAISNRVQDTGELFF.

In this sample, this clone turned up a few times. The CDR3 DNA reads as TGTGCCAGCAGCCCGGGGGGGCTAGCGGGGGGCACAGATACGCAGTATTTT. Encoded protein: CASSPGGLAGGTDTQYF. The chain has TRBV9 and TRBJ2-3; 10 bases match TRBD2. This CDR3 is 17 amino acids long. The germline gives CDR1 SGDLS, CDR2 YYNGEE. V shed 4 bases and J 1 base; nucleotides not matched to a gene: 9.

There are a few counts of this clone. The chain employs TRBV25-1 and TRBJ2-5, with 9 nucleotides matching TRBD1. The J call is doubtful: the DNA matches TRBJ2-7 better. Germline V CDR1 and CDR2: MGHDK, SYGVNS. This CDR3 has 13 residues. The CDR3 DNA reads as TGTGCCAGCAGTGACTGGACAGGGGACGAGCAGTACTTC. It translates to CASSDWTGDEQYF.